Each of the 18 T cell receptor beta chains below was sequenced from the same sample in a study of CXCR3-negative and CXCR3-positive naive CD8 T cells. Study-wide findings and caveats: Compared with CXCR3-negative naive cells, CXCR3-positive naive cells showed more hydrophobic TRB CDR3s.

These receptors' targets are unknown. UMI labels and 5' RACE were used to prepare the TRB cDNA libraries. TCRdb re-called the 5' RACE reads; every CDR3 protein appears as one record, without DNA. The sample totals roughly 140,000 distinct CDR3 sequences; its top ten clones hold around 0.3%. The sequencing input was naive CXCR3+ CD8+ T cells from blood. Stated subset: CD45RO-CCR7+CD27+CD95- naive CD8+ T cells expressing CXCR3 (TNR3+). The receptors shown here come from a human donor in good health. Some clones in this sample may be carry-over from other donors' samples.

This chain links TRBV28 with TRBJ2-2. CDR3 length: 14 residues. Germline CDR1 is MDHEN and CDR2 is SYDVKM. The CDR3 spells CASSRDLNTGELFF.

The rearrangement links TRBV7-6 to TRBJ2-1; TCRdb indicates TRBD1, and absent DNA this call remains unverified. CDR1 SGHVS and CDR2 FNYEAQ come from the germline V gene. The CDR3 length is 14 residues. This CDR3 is CASSLISGNNEQFF.

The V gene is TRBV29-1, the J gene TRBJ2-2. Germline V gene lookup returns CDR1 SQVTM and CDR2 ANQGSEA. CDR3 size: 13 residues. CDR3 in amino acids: CSVEGQNTGELFF.

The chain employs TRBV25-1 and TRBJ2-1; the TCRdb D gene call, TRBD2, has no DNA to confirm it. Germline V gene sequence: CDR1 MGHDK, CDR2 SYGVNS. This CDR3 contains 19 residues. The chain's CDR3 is CASSESRLAGGPSYNEQFF.

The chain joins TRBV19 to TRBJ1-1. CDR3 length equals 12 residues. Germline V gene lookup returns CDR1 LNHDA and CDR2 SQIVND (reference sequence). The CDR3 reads CASTSLGTEAFF.

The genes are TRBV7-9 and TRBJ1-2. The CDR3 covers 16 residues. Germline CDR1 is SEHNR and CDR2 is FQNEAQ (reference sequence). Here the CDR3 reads CASSSGGEGRGFGYTF.

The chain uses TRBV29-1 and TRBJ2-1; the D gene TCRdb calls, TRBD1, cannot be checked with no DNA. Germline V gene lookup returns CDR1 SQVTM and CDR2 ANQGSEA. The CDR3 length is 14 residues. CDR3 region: CSVVPLGSHNEQFF.

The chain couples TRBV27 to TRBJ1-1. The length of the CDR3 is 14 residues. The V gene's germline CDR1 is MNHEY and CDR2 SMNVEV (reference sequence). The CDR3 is CASSLTVVNTEAFF.

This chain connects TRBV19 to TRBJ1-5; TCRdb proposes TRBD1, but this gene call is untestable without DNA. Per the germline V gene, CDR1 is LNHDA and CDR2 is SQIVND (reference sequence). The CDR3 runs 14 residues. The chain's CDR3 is CASSPRTTTRAQHF. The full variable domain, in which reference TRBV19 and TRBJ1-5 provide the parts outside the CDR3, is DGGITQSPKYLFRKEGQNVTLSCEQNLNHDAMYWYRQDPGQGLRLIYYSQIVNDFQKGDIAEGYSVSREKKESFPLTVTSAQKNPTAFYLCASSPRTTTRAQHFGDGTRLSIL.

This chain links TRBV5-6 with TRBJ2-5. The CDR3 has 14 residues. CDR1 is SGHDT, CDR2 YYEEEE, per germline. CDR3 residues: CASSLGVGSGTQYF.

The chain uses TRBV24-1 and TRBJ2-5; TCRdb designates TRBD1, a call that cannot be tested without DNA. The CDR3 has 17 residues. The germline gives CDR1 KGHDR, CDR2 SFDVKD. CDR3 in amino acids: CATSDRPGSITGETQYF.

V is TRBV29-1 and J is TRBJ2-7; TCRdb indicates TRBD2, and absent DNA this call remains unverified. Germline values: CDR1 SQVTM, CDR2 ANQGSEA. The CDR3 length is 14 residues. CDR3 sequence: CSVDGGRNSYEQYF.

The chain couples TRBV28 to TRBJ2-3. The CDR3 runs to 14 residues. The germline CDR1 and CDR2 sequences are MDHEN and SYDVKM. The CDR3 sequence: CASSPEAYPDTQYF.

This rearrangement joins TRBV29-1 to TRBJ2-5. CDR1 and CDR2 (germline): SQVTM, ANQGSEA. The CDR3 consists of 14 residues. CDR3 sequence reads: CSVEGWSIQETQYF.

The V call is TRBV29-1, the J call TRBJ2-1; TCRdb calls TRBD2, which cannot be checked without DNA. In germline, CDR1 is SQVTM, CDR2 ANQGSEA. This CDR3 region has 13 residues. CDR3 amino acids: CSGRGGSYNEQFF.

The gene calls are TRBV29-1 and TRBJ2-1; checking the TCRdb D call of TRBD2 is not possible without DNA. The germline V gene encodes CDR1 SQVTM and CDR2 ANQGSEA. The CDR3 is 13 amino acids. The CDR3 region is CSVGTSGRNEQFF.

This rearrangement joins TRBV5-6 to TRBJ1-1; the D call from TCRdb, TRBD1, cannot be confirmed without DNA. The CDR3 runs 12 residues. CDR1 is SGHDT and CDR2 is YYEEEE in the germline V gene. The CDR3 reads CASTRQGTEAFF.

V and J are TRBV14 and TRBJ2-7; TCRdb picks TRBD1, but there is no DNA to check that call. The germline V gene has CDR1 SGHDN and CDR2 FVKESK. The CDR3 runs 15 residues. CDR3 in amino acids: CATSARAIISSEQYF.